The clone carrying this T cell receptor beta chain was seen a few times. TCRdb used MiXCR to reprocess the 5' RACE reads, holding one entry per CDR3 protein. The profile shows roughly 170,000 distinct CDR3 sequences, 7% to 10% of them singletons. The data belong to a study of T cells after yellow fever vaccination. Germline V gene data show CDR1 as MNHNY and CDR2 as SVGAGI (reference sequence). The CDR3 covers 16 residues. V was clipped by 3 bases and J by 1 base; unmatched bases: 5. This TCR was sampled from a man aged 18 to 29 who received the YFV17D yellow fever vaccine. The sample in question was CD8+ T cells sorted from PBMCs, obtained 45 days after the yellow fever booster vaccination. V usage is TRBV6-6 and J usage is TRBJ2-2, with 7 bases identical to TRBD2. The CDR3 loop is CASSYLAGENTGELFF. CDR3 DNA sequence: TGTGCCAGCAGTTATTTGGCGGGGGAGAACACCGGGGAGCTGTTTTTT.